This TCR beta chain was identified in a study of blood T cell repertoires in COVID-19. Study as a whole: T cells, B-cell-depleted T cells, or PBMCs supplied cDNA or gDNA.

The CDR3 sequence is 13 residues long. The germline V and J ends were trimmed by 3 bases and 5 bases, with 7 bases remaining between them. Looked up from germline, CDR1 is ENHRY and CDR2 is SYGVKD. As processed by the authors: Estimated nucleated cell counts came from reference gene primer amplification. Assay: immunoSEQ multiplex PCR; the TCRdb copy retains only in-frame clones and omits some. The V and J calls and clone size were taken over from that table, and D and trimming were inferred from the DNA. The sample holds approximately 300,000 clones, 65% to 85% seen once. This receptor was taken from a woman aged 45 to 65 with acute or convalescent COVID-19. V and J are TRBV10-3 and TRBJ1-4; no clear D gene. The sequenced sample consisted of peripheral blood. The CDR3 protein is CAISDSRNEKLFF. The CDR3 DNA reads as TGTGCCATCAGTGACTCCAGGAATGAAAAACTGTTTTTT.